The present T cell receptor (beta chain) was sequenced within a study of spatial heterogeneity in lung cancer. Study-level background: Sequencing consistently turned up more beta-chain sequences than alpha-chain sequences.

Time point defined: sample taken at primary tumor resection. In each case, whole RNA from tumor, nontumor lung or frozen PBMC was sequenced unsorted. Germline CDR1 SNHLY, CDR2 FYNNEI. V was shortened by 8 bases and J by 2 bases, with 7 bases between the two germline ends. CDR3 length: 13 residues. TCRdb recomputed calls from the 5' RACE reads with MiXCR, one row per CDR3 protein. The repertoire holds approximately 40,000 distinct CDR3 sequences, with 6.5% to 9.5% as singletons. Study findings and constraints: Tumor TCRs that were ubiquitous and expanded showed up in blood more at resection than follow-up.

This clonotype was observed many times. No antigen is known for it. The chain joins TRBV2 to TRBJ1-6; D not certain. The source was PBMCs, collected at surgery. The clonotype originates from a male donor with early-stage non-small cell lung cancer. The CDR3 DNA reads TGTGCCAGCGAGGGTCCCTATAATTCACCCCTCCACTTT. Amino acids: CASEGPYNSPLHF.